These T cell receptor beta chains were read from a single sample in a study of blood T cell repertoires in COVID-19. Data came from immunoSEQ multiplex PCR; TCRdb stores just in-frame clones and leaves some out. Among approximately 250,000 clones listed, 86% were seen once. Sequencing input: peripheral blood. The source of these receptors is a man younger than 40 who had recovered from COVID-19. Each CDR3 is given with its conserved first and last residue. A D gene is named only where the DNA matches it firmly.

v_gene: TRBV9; d_gene: TRBD2; j_gene: TRBJ2-5; CDR3nt: TGTGCCAGCAGCGTAGGGGCCACTAGCGGACAAGAGACCCAGTACTTC; CDR3aa: CASSVGATSGQETQYF
v_gene: TRBV19; d_gene: .; j_gene: TRBJ1-1; CDR3nt: TGTGCCAGTAGTCCCTTTGAAGCGGCTGAAGCTTTCTTT; CDR3aa: CASSPFEAAEAFF
v_gene: TRBV7-8; d_gene: .; j_gene: TRBJ2-5; CDR3nt: TGTGCCAGCAGCTTACAAGCCATACGCCAAGAGACCCAGTACTTC; CDR3aa: CASSLQAIRQETQYF
v_gene: TRBV6-5; d_gene: TRBD1; j_gene: TRBJ1-2; CDR3nt: TGTGCCAGCAGTACACGACAGGGTGTGCGGAATGGCTACACCTTC; CDR3aa: CASSTRQGVRNGYTF
v_gene: TRBV24-1; d_gene: .; j_gene: TRBJ2-7; CDR3nt: TGTGCCACCAGTGATTCTCAGGGGGGCGAGCAGTACTTC; CDR3aa: CATSDSQGGEQYF
v_gene: TRBV11-3; d_gene: TRBD2; j_gene: TRBJ2-2; CDR3nt: TGTGCCAGCAGCTTAGCTTGGCGTAGCGGGGGGGCCGGGGAGCTGTTTTTT; CDR3aa: CASSLAWRSGGAGELFF
v_gene: TRBV11-2; d_gene: .; j_gene: TRBJ2-6; CDR3nt: TGTGCCAGCAGCTTTCGGTCCTCTGGGGCCAACGTCCTGACTTTC; CDR3aa: CASSFRSSGANVLTF
v_gene: TRBV12-3/TRBV12-4; d_gene: .; j_gene: TRBJ2-1; CDR3nt: TGTGCCAGCACCCTCCTGGGGGGAGAGCAGTTCTTC; CDR3aa: CASTLLGGEQFF
v_gene: TRBV9; d_gene: TRBD1; j_gene: TRBJ2-7; CDR3nt: TGTGCCAGCAGCGTAGGACAGGGACACGAGCAGTACTTC; CDR3aa: CASSVGQGHEQYF
v_gene: TRBV2; d_gene: .; j_gene: TRBJ1-3; CDR3nt: TGTGCCAGCACTACCTTGGGACTCTCTGGAAACACCATATATTTT; CDR3aa: CASTTLGLSGNTIYF
v_gene: TRBV6-6; d_gene: TRBD1; j_gene: TRBJ2-7; CDR3nt: TGTGCCAGCAGTCGGATTCCGGGACAGGGGCCTCATATCCCCTACGAGCAGTACTTC; CDR3aa: CASSRIPGQGPHIPYEQYF
v_gene: TRBV3-1/TRBV3-2; d_gene: .; j_gene: TRBJ1-2; CDR3nt: TGTGCCAGCAGCCAAGTTTCAGTCAACTATGGCTACACCTTC; CDR3aa: CASSQVSVNYGYTF
v_gene: TRBV3-1/TRBV3-2; d_gene: TRBD1; j_gene: TRBJ1-1; CDR3nt: TGTGCCAGCAGCCAATTCTTAAGTGGGCAGGGGGCCGTGAACACTGAAGCTTTCTTT; CDR3aa: CASSQFLSGQGAVNTEAFF
v_gene: TRBV2; d_gene: .; j_gene: TRBJ2-2; CDR3nt: TGTGCCAGCAGGTGGTCTGGACAGAACACCGGGGAGCTGTTTTTT; CDR3aa: CASRWSGQNTGELFF
v_gene: TRBV5-1; d_gene: TRBD1; j_gene: TRBJ1-2; CDR3nt: TGCGCCAGCAGCCGCGACAGGGCTGGGTATGGCTACACCTTC; CDR3aa: CASSRDRAGYGYTF